Below are 23 T cell receptor beta chains sequenced from a single sample in a study of blood T cell repertoires in COVID-19. Assay used: immunoSEQ multiplex PCR; TCRdb lists only in-frame clones, some missing. The sample consists of 90,000 to 140,000 clones, about four fifths of them appearing once. Sequencing used peripheral blood. All receptors derive from a woman older than 75 with acute or convalescent COVID-19.

The sample holds a few counts of this clone. The chain carries TRBV28 and TRBJ2-1, with 10 bases matching TRBD2. CDR3 length: 13 residues. CDR1 is MDHEN, CDR2 SYDVKM, per germline. V was pared by 6 bases and J by 8 bases, with 4 bases of the junction left unmatched. The CDR3 bases are TGTGCCAGCAGGGCTAGCGGGAGCTATGAGCAGTTCTTC. Protein sequence: CASRASGSYEQFF. The entire variable domain, with the rest obtained from reference TRBV28 and TRBJ2-1, is as follows: DVKVTQSSRYLVKRTGEKVFLECVQDMDHENMFWYRQDPGLGLRLIYFSYDVKMKEKGDIPEGYSVSREKKERFSLILESASTNQTSMYLCASRASGSYEQFFGPGTRLTVL.

This clone was observed a handful of times. V gene TRBV24-1 combines with J gene TRBJ2-5; TRBD1 aligns across 7 bases. Germline assignment: CDR1 KGHDR and CDR2 SFDVKD. The CDR3 is 15 amino acids. V lost 3 bases, J lost 2 bases, and 5 bases stayed unmatched. This CDR3 reads CATSDHETGQETQYF. CDR3 bases: TGTGCCACCAGTGATCATGAGACAGGGCAAGAGACCCAGTACTTC.

The gene calls are TRBV3-1 (or the pseudogene TRBV3-2) and TRBJ1-3; maybe TRBD1 (6 bases). The CDR3 spans 14 residues. CDR1 and CDR2 (germline): LGHDT, YNNKEL (reference sequence). V was clipped by 5 bases and J by 0 bases, with 8 bases between them. The CDR3 DNA sequence: TGTGCCAGCAGCGGGGGCCGCTCTGGAAACACCATATATTTT. Translating gives CASSGGRSGNTIYF.

V gene TRBV5-4 combines with J gene TRBJ1-5; possibly TRBD1 for D (6 bases). Per the germline V gene, CDR1 is SGHNT and CDR2 is YYREEE (reference sequence). The CDR3 totals 13 residues. Trimming left V 4 bases short and J 6 bases short, with 11 bases between. CDR3 bases: TGTGCCAGCAGCCCAGGGGTAGGTCAGCCCCAGCATTTT. This gives the protein CASSPGVGQPQHF.

CDR3 loop: CASSQAGGGYNEQFF. CDR3 coding DNA: TGTGCCAGCAGCCAAGCGGGGGGAGGCTACAATGAGCAGTTCTTC. The rearrangement links TRBV14 to TRBJ2-1, with 7 bases lining up with TRBD2. The CDR3 runs to 15 residues. In germline, CDR1 is SGHDN, CDR2 FVKESK. V dropped 1 base and J dropped 3; count of bases not matched to a gene: 3.

The CDR3 spells CASSLTQGGSYEQYF. CDR3 bases: TGCGCCAGCAGCTTGACTCAGGGGGGCTCCTACGAGCAGTACTTC. J is TRBJ2-7 and V is TRBV5-1; the D gene is possibly TRBD1 (7 bases). Germline-derived CDR1 and CDR2 are SGHRS and YFSETQ. The CDR3 consists of 15 residues. With 1 base removed from V and 0 bases from J, the gap between germline ends came to 11 bases. Looking up the rest from reference TRBV5-1 and TRBJ2-7 gives the full variable domain: KAGVTQTPRYLIKTRGQQVTLSCSPISGHRSVSWYQQTPGQGLQFLFEYFSETQRNKGNFPGRFSGRQFSNSRSEMNVSTLELGDSALYLCASSLTQGGSYEQYFGPGTRLTVT.

The J gene is TRBJ2-2, the V gene TRBV28, with 12 bases lining up with TRBD2. The J segment lost 6 bases and the V segment lost 5 bases, leaving 10 bases of the junction unmatched. CDR1 is MDHEN and CDR2 is SYDVKM in the germline V gene. The CDR3 has 17 residues. This CDR3 is CASSPLRTSGKAGELFF. In DNA, the CDR3 is TGTGCCAGCAGTCCGCTAAGGACTAGCGGGAAAGCCGGGGAGCTGTTTTTT. Complete variable domain (other parts from reference TRBV28 and TRBJ2-2): DVKVTQSSRYLVKRTGEKVFLECVQDMDHENMFWYRQDPGLGLRLIYFSYDVKMKEKGDIPEGYSVSREKKERFSLILESASTNQTSMYLCASSPLRTSGKAGELFFGEGSRLTVL.

CDR3 region: CSVRAGGRTGELFF. CDR3 nucleotide sequence: TGCAGCGTACGAGCGGGAGGTAGAACCGGGGAGCTGTTTTTT. This chain uses TRBV29-1 with TRBJ2-2; 9 positions match TRBD2. The germline V gene encodes CDR1 SQVTM and CDR2 ANQGSEA. Trimming took 6 bases from V and 5 from J; bases not matched to a gene: 7. This CDR3 is built from 14 residues.

V usage is TRBV9 and J usage is TRBJ1-5, with a possible D match to TRBD1 (5 bases). The germline V gene encodes CDR1 SGDLS and CDR2 YYNGEE. The length of the CDR3 is 13 residues. V was trimmed by 2 bases and J by 3 bases, leaving 6 bases between them. CDR3 loop: CASSVDINQPQHF. The CDR3 nucleotides read TGTGCCAGCAGCGTGGACATCAATCAGCCCCAGCATTTT.

J is TRBJ2-5 and V is TRBV11-3, with 7 bases matching TRBD2. CDR1 is SGHNT, CDR2 YENEEA, per germline. The CDR3 length is 12 residues. V dropped 5 bases and J dropped 3; count of bases not matched to a gene: 0. CDR3 in DNA: TGTGCCAGCAGCCTAGCGGAAGAGACCCAGTACTTC. Its protein product is CASSLAEETQYF.

CDR3 nucleotides: TGTGCCACCAGCAGCGGCAGGGCGAACACTGAAGCTTTCTTT. Its translation is CATSSGRANTEAFF. The chain carries TRBV15 and TRBJ1-1, with D perhaps matching TRBD1 (5 bases). Trimming cost V 3 bases and J 1 base, with 9 bases left between them. The CDR3 extends over 14 amino acids. Germline lookup yields CDR1 LNHNV and CDR2 YYDKDF (reference sequence).

The sample holds one count of this clone. V gene TRBV5-4 combines with J gene TRBJ2-5; possible D gene TRBD2, 5 bases. In germline, CDR1 is SGHNT, CDR2 YYREEE (reference sequence). Trimming removed 4 bases from V and 2 bases from J, with 15 bases in between. The CDR3 has 15 residues. The CDR3 loop reads CASSPRAGEQETQYF. DNA of the CDR3: TGTGCCAGCAGCCCTAGGGCCGGGGAACAAGAGACCCAGTACTTC.

The V call is TRBV5-1, the J call TRBJ1-3, with D hard to call. The germline V gene encodes CDR1 SGHRS and CDR2 YFSETQ. The CDR3 totals 15 residues. V was trimmed by 5 bases and J by 0 bases, leaving 12 bases between them. DNA for the CDR3: TGCGCCAGCAGACGAGAACCCTTCTCTGGAAACACCATATATTTT. It codes for CASRREPFSGNTIYF.

V gene TRBV24-1 combines with J gene TRBJ2-1, with 13 bases aligning to TRBD2. Germline V gene data show CDR1 as KGHDR and CDR2 as SFDVKD. The CDR3 has 16 amino acids. Trimming cost V 5 bases and J 7 bases; bases outside gene matches: 7. The CDR3 loop is CATSGAGLAGVNEQFF. In DNA, the CDR3 is TGTGCCACCAGTGGGGCCGGACTAGCGGGAGTGAATGAGCAGTTCTTC.

This clone was seen only once. This chain joins TRBV4-3 and TRBJ2-1; TRBD2 is a possible D gene (5 bases). The germline CDR1 and CDR2 sequences are LGHNA and YSLEER. The CDR3 spans 13 residues. The V end lost 4 bases, the J end lost 5 bases, and 9 bases lay between the germline ends. CDR3 in DNA: TGCGCCAGCAGCCGCTCCGGGGACAATGAGCAGTTCTTC. This encodes CASSRSGDNEQFF.

The CDR3 protein is CASSRLAGGAYEQYF. Here the CDR3 DNA reads TGTGCCAGCAGCCGTCTAGCGGGAGGGGCCTACGAGCAGTACTTC. The chain links TRBV11-2 to TRBJ2-7; 12 bases agree with TRBD2. The V segment lost 5 bases and the J segment 2 bases; nucleotides outside the gene matches: 4. The length of the CDR3 is 15 residues. CDR1 SGHAT and CDR2 FQNNGV come from the germline V gene.

This clone was detected a few times. The V call is TRBV28, the J call TRBJ2-3; 9 bases are shared with TRBD2. Germline V gene lookup returns CDR1 MDHEN and CDR2 SYDVKM. V shed 5 bases, J shed 1 base, and the junction held 4 bases outside the gene matches. The CDR3 consists of 15 residues. CDR3 in DNA: TGTGCCAGCAGTCGTCAGCGGGAGGGCACAGATACGCAGTATTTT. Its translation is CASSRQREGTDTQYF.

The chain couples TRBV12-3 or TRBV12-4 to TRBJ1-1, with 11 nucleotides matching TRBD1. V shed 1 base, J shed 11 bases, and the junction held 3 bases outside the gene matches. This CDR3 spans 13 amino acids. The CDR3 bases are TGTGCCAGCAGTTTAGTCGGGACAGGGGGGGCTTTCTTT. This gives the protein CASSLVGTGGAFF.

V gene TRBV7-9 combines with J gene TRBJ1-1, with a weak D call TRBD1 (6 bases). CDR3 length: 11 residues. CDR1 is SEHNR and CDR2 is FQNEAQ in the germline V gene (reference sequence). Between the trimmed V and J ends, which lost 8 bases and 11 bases, there was a span of 15 bases. The CDR3 loop reads CASRGAGEAFF. DNA for the CDR3: TGTGCCAGCCGGGGGGCAGGGGAGGCTTTCTTT.

V gene TRBV29-1 combines with J gene TRBJ2-2; maybe TRBD1 (6 bases). The CDR3 has 14 amino acids. V was trimmed by 6 bases and J by 1 base, leaving 12 bases between them. The germline V gene encodes CDR1 SQVTM and CDR2 ANQGSEA. CDR3: CSVKDSGNTGELFF. CDR3 sequence (DNA): TGCAGCGTAAAGGACAGTGGGAACACCGGGGAGCTGTTTTTT.

The chain carries TRBV19 and TRBJ2-3, with 7 bases that match TRBD2. The CDR3 loop spans 17 amino acids. The V gene end was trimmed by 7 bases and the J gene end by 4 bases; junction bases not matched to a gene: 17. Germline V gene lookup returns CDR1 LNHDA and CDR2 SQIVND (reference sequence). The CDR3 DNA is TGTGCCAGTACACCCCACGCTAGCGGTGGGAGCGCAGATACGCAGTATTTT. As protein: CASTPHASGGSADTQYF.

The chain links TRBV19 to TRBJ2-2; tentatively, D is TRBD2 (5 bases). Germline V gene sequence: CDR1 LNHDA, CDR2 SQIVND (reference sequence). Trimming removed 5 bases from V and 4 bases from J, with 17 bases in between. This CDR3 has 16 residues. DNA of the CDR3: TGTGCCAGTAGTCCCTCTCCGGGGAAGGGCACCGGGGAGCTGTTTTTT. Translating gives CASSPSPGKGTGELFF.

This CDR3 reads CASSLFRDRDNEQFF. Written as DNA, the CDR3 is TGTGCCAGCTCATTATTCCGGGACAGGGACAATGAGCAGTTCTTC. The gene calls are TRBV18 and TRBJ2-1; 9 positions match TRBD1. CDR1 KGHSH and CDR2 LQKENI come from the germline V gene. V shed 5 bases, J shed 5 bases, and the junction held 7 bases outside the gene matches. There are 15 residues in the CDR3.